In this sample, the clone carrying this T cell receptor (beta chain) turned up many times. As yet, its antigen is unknown. All patients reached thyroid surgery having received no treatment beforehand. The data originate from a study of metastatic and nonmetastatic thyroid tumors. Study at large: Malignant thyroid and benign thyroid patients provided blood and tumor or nodule tissue whose repertoires were compared.

Study conclusions and caveats: Significantly higher TCR beta diversity was reportedly seen in malignant thyroid tumors than benign nodules, in blood and tumor.

Original handling: In papillary thyroid cancer, a distant-metastasis classifier was built using CDR3 differences across clinicopathological groups. TCRdb reprocessed the PCR reads via MiXCR. None of the V and J calls come from the authors' own analysis; TCRdb made them. The sample lists 80,000 to 85,000 clones, under 15% occurring once. The germline gives CDR1 LNHNV, CDR2 YYDKDF (reference sequence). The CDR3 is made up of 15 amino acids. With 3 bases clipped from V and 4 bases from J, the junction kept 3 bases outside the gene matches. The receptor was derived from a female donor with papillary thyroid cancer or a benign thyroid nodule (not recorded which). Some clones in this sample may be carry-over from other donors' samples. Input material: tumor tissue. This chain connects TRBV15 to TRBJ1-2, with 12 bases matching TRBD1. The CDR3 DNA reads TGTGCCACCAGCAGTGGGACAGGGGGCTTCTATGGCTACACCTTC. Protein sequence: CATSSGTGGFYGYTF.